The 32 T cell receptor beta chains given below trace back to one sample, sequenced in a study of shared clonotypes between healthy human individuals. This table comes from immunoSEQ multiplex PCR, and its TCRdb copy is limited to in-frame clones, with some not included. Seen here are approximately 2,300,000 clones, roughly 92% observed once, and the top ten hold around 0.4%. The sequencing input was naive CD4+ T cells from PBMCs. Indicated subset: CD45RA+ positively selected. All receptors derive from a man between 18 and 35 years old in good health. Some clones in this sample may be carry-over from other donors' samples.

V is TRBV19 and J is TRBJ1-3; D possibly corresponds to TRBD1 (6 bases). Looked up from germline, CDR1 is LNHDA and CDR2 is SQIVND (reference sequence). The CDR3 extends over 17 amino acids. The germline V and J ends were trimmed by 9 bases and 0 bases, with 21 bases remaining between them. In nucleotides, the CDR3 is TGTGCCAGCCGGGGACCAGGGGACGAACTCTCTGGAAACACCATATATTTT. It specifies CASRGPGDELSGNTIYF.

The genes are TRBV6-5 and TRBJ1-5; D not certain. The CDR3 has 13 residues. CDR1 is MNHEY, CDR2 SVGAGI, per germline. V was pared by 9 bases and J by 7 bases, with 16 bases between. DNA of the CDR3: TGTGCCAGTAGAAGGGCCCCGAACCAGCCCCAGCATTTT. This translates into CASRRAPNQPQHF.

The CDR3 DNA is TGTGCCAGCCTACGACCTGGGGCAGGCCTTAATGAAAAACTGTTTTTT. Its translation: CASLRPGAGLNEKLFF. The J gene is TRBJ1-4, the V gene TRBV2; D is possibly TRBD1 (5 bases). This CDR3 is 16 amino acids long. Germline V gene data show CDR1 as SNHLY and CDR2 as FYNNEI. V was shortened by 8 bases and J by 4 bases, with 20 bases between the two germline ends.

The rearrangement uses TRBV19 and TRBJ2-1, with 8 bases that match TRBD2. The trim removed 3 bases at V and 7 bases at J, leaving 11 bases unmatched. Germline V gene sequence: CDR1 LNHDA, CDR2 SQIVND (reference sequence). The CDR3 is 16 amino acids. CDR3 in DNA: TGTGCCAGTAGTATCGGAGGGACTAGGAGTCGGAATGAGCAGTTCTTC. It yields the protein CASSIGGTRSRNEQFF. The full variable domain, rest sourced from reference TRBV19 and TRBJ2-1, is DGGITQSPKYLFRKEGQNVTLSCEQNLNHDAMYWYRQDPGQGLRLIYYSQIVNDFQKGDIAEGYSVSREKKESFPLTVTSAQKNPTAFYLCASSIGGTRSRNEQFFGPGTRLTVL.

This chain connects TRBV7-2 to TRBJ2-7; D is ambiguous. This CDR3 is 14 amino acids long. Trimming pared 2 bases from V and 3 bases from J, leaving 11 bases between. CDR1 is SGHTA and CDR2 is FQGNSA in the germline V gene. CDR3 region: CASSLLKHNYEQYF. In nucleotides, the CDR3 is TGTGCCAGCAGCTTATTAAAACACAACTACGAGCAGTACTTC.

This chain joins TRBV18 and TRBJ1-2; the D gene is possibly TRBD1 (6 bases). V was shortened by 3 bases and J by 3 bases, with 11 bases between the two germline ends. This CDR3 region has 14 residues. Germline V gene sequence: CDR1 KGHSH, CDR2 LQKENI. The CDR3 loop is CASSPRGGYYGYTF. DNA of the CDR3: TGTGCCAGCTCACCCCGCGGGGGCTACTATGGCTACACCTTC.

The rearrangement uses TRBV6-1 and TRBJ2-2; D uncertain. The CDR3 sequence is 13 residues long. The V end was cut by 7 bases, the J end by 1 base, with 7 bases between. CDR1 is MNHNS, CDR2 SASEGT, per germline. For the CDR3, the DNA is TGTGCCAGCAAAGTCAGGAACACCGGGGAGCTGTTTTTT. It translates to CASKVRNTGELFF.

The CDR3 DNA reads as TGCAGCGTTGAAGGACAGGGGGTACGTGAGACCCAGTACTTC. Residues: CSVEGQGVRETQYF. V gene TRBV29-1 combines with J gene TRBJ2-5, with 9 bases fitting TRBD1. Germline V gives CDR1 SQVTM, CDR2 ANQGSEA. V lost 1 base, J lost 5 bases, and 5 bases stayed unmatched. The CDR3 loop spans 14 amino acids.

Here the CDR3 DNA reads TGCGCCAGCAGCTTGGAGTATGGCCTCGGGGTGCAGTACTTC. Protein: CASSLEYGLGVQYF. V gene TRBV5-1 combines with J gene TRBJ2-7; maybe TRBD2 (5 bases). The CDR3 contains 14 residues. CDR1 SGHRS and CDR2 YFSETQ come from the germline V gene. Trimming cost V 0 bases and J 9 bases, with 16 bases left between them.

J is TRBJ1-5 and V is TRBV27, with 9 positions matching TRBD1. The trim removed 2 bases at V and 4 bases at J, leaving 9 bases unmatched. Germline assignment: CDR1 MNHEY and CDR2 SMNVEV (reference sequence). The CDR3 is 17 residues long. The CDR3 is CASSLAGTGLRNQPQHF. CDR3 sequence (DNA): TGTGCCAGCAGTTTAGCGGGGACAGGGTTACGGAATCAGCCCCAGCATTTT.

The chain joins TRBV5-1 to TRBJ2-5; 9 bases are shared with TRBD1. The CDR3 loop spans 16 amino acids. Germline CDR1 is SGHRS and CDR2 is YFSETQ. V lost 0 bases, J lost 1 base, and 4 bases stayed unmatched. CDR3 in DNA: TGCGCCAGCAGCTTGGGGGGGACAGGGTCCCAAGAGACCCAGTACTTC. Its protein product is CASSLGGTGSQETQYF. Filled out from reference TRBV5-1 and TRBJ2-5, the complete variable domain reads KAGVTQTPRYLIKTRGQQVTLSCSPISGHRSVSWYQQTPGQGLQFLFEYFSETQRNKGNFPGRFSGRQFSNSRSEMNVSTLELGDSALYLCASSLGGTGSQETQYFGPGTRLLVL.

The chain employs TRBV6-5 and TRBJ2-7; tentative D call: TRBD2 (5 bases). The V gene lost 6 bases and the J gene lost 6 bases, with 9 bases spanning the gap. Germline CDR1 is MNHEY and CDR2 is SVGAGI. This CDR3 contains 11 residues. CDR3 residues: CASSPRGEQYF. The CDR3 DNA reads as TGTGCCAGCAGCCCACGGGGCGAGCAGTACTTC.

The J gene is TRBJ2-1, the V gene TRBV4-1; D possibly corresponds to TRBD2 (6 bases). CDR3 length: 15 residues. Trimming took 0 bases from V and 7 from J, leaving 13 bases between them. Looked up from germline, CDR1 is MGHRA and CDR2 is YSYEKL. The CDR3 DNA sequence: TGCGCCAGCAGCCAAGAAGAGGCGGGGCTTAATGAGCAGTTCTTC. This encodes CASSQEEAGLNEQFF.

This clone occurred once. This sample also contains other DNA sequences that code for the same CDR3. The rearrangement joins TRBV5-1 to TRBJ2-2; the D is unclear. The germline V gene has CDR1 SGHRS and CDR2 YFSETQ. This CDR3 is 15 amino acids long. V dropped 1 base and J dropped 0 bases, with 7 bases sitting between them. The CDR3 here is CASSLRHPNTGELFF. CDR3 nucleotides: TGCGCCAGCAGCTTGCGACACCCGAACACCGGGGAGCTGTTTTTT.

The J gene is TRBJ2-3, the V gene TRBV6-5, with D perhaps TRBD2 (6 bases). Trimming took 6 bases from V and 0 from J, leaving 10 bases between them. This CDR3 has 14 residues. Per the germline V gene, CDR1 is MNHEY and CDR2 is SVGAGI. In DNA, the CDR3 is TGTGCCAGCAGGAGGGACTCTAGCACAGATACGCAGTATTTT. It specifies CASRRDSSTDTQYF.

The CDR3: CASSRASGVYEQYF. CDR3 coding DNA: TGTGCCAGCAGTCGGGCTAGCGGAGTCTACGAGCAGTACTTC. V and J are TRBV6-5 and TRBJ2-5; 7 bases are shared with TRBD2. The J call may be wrong; the DNA end is better matched by TRBJ2-7. The CDR3 has 14 residues. The germline V gene encodes CDR1 MNHEY and CDR2 SVGAGI.

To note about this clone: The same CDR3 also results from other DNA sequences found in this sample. Written as DNA, the CDR3 is TGCGCCAGCAGCTTGGACAGGAGCTCCTACGAGCAGTACTTC. Translated, it gives CASSLDRSSYEQYF. The chain recombines TRBV5-1 with TRBJ2-7; D perhaps matches TRBD1 (5 bases). CDR1 and CDR2 from the germline V gene are SGHRS and YFSETQ. Deletions cut 0 bases from V and 0 bases from J, with 7 bases between. There are 14 residues in the CDR3.

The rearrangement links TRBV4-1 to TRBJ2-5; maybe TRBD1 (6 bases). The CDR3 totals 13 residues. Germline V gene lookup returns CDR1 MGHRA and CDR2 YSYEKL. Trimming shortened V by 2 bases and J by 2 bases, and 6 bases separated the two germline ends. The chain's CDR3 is CASSQQGQETQYF. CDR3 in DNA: TGCGCCAGCAGCCAACAGGGGCAAGAGACCCAGTACTTC.

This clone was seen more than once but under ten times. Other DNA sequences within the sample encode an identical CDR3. CDR3 nucleotides: TGTGCTAGTGGTTTTAGTGGGGCAGAGACCCAGTACTTC. It yields the protein CASGFSGAETQYF. The J gene is TRBJ2-5, the V gene TRBV12-5; a possible D gene is TRBD1 (5 bases). With 3 bases removed from V and 4 bases from J, the gap between germline ends came to 9 bases. This CDR3 spans 13 amino acids. Germline V gene sequence: CDR1 LGHNT, CDR2 FRNRAP.

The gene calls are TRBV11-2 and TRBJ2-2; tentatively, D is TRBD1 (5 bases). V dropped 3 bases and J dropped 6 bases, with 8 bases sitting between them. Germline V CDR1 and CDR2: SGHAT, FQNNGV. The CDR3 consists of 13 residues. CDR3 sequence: CASSFLGPGELFF. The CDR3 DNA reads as TGTGCCAGCAGCTTCCTGGGGCCCGGGGAGCTGTTTTTT.

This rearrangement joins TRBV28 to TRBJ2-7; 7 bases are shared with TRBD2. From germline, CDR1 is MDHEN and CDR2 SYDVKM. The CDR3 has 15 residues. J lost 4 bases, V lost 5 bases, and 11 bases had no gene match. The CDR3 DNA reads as TGTGCCAGCAGTACCCCAGGCGGGAGCGGGTACGAGCAGTACTTC. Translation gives CASSTPGGSGYEQYF.

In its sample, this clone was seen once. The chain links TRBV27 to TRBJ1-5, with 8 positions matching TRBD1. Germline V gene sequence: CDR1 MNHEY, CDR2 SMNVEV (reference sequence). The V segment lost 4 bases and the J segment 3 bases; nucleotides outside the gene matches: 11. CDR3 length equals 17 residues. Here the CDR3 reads CASSSYGGQAHNQPQHF. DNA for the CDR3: TGTGCCAGCAGTTCCTATGGGGGACAGGCCCACAATCAGCCCCAGCATTTT.

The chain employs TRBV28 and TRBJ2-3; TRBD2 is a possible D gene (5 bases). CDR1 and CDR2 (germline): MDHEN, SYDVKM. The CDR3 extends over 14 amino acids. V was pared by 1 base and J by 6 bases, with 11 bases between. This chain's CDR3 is CASSLLVTGDTQYF. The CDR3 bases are TGTGCCAGCAGTTTATTGGTTACGGGGGATACGCAGTATTTT.

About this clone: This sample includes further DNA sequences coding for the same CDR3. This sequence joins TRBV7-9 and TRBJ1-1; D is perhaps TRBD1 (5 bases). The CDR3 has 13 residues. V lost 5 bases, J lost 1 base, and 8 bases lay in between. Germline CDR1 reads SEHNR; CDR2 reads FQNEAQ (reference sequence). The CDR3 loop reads CASSKRGNTEAFF. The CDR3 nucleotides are TGTGCCAGCAGCAAAAGGGGGAACACTGAAGCTTTCTTT.

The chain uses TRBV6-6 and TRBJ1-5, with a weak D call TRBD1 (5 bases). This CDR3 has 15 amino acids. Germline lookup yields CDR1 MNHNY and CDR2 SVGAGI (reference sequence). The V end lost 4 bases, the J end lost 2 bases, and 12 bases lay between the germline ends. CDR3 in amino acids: CASSSRDQGNQPQHF. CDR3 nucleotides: TGTGCCAGCAGTTCCCGGGACCAGGGCAATCAGCCCCAGCATTTT.

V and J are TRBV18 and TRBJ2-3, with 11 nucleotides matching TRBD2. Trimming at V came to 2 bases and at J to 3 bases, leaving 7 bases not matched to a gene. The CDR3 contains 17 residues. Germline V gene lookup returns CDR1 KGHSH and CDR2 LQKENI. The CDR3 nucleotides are TGTGCCAGCTCACCAGTGTATCTAGCGGGAGGAACAGATACGCAGTATTTT. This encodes CASSPVYLAGGTDTQYF.

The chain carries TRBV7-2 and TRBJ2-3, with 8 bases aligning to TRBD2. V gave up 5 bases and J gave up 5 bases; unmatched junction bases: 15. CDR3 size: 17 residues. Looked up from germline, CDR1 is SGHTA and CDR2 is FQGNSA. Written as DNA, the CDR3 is TGTGCCAGCAGCCGCCCCCGGTGGCGGGAGGTCGAAGATACGCAGTATTTT. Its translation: CASSRPRWREVEDTQYF.

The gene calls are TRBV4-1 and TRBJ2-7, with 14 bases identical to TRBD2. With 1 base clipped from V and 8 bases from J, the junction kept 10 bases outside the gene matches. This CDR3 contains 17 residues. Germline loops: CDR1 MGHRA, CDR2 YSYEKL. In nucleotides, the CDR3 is TGCGCCAGCAGCCAAGTTGGGACTAGCGGGGGATCAGGGAAGCAGTACTTC. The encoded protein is CASSQVGTSGGSGKQYF.

CDR3 sequence: CASSYSRGDVHEQYF. The CDR3, as DNA: TGTGCCAGCAGTTACTCGAGAGGGGATGTCCACGAGCAGTACTTC. The chain combines TRBV6-5 with TRBJ2-5; D may match TRBD1 or TRBD2 (5 bases each). The end of the DNA aligns better with TRBJ2-7, so the J call may be wrong. The germline V gene has CDR1 MNHEY and CDR2 SVGAGI. This CDR3 has 15 residues.

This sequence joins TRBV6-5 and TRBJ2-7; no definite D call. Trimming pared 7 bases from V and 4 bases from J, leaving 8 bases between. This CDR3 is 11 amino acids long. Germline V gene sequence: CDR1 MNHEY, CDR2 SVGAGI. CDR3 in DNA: TGTGCCAGCAAAGTAGGTTACGAGCAGTACTTC. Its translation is CASKVGYEQYF.

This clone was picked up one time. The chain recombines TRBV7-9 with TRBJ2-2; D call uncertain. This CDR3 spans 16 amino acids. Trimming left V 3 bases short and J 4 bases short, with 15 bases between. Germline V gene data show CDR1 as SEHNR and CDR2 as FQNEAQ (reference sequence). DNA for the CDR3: TGTGCCAGCAGCTTGGCTACGGCAGGCGGCACCGGGGAGCTGTTTTTT. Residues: CASSLATAGGTGELFF.

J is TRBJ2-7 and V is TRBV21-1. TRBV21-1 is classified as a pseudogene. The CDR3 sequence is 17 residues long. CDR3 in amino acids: CASSNTSPGHGPYEQYF. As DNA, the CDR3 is TGTGCCAGCAGCAATACTTCCCCGGGCCACGGGCCCTACGAGCAGTACTTC.